The next 8 T cell receptor beta chains were all read from a single sample in a study of T cells in Graves' hyperthyroidism and ophthalmopathy. It was RNA transcripts that yielded the amplified TCR beta CDR3 regions. RT-PCR in the first round (using the HTBI primer set) targeted the TCR CDR3. TCRdb independently ran MiXCR on the multiplex PCR reads; one entry per CDR3 protein. The profile shows hundreds of thousands of distinct CDR3 sequences, about a sixth of them singletons. Sequencing input: blood. The receptors were gathered from a woman in her forties with Graves' ophthalmopathy.

This rearrangement joins TRBV20-1 to TRBJ1-2; TRBD1 might be the D (5 bases). Germline loops: CDR1 DFQATT, CDR2 SNEGSKA (reference sequence). This CDR3 has 12 residues. The V and J ends lost 6 bases and 8 bases respectively, with 16 bases between them. DNA for the CDR3: TGCAGTGCCCCGGGACCGAATCCAGGCTACACCTTC. This sequence encodes CSAPGPNPGYTF.

This clonotype was seen many times. V gene TRBV3-1 combines with J gene TRBJ2-3; perhaps TRBD2 as D (6 bases). This CDR3 contains 14 residues. Between the trimmed V and J ends, which lost 7 bases and 0 bases, there was a span of 11 bases. Looked up from germline, CDR1 is LGHDT and CDR2 is YNNKEL (reference sequence). The CDR3 loop reads CASKGSGSTDTQYF. The CDR3 DNA sequence: TGTGCCAGCAAGGGGAGCGGGAGCACAGATACGCAGTATTTT.

This clonotype was counted a few times. V is TRBV9 and J is TRBJ2-2; D is tentatively TRBD1 or TRBD2 (5 bases each). CDR1 and CDR2 (germline): SGDLS, YYNGEE. This CDR3 comprises 13 residues. Trimming shortened V by 6 bases and J by 6 bases, and 12 bases separated the two germline ends. The CDR3 bases are TGTGCCAGCACCAACCAGGGAGCCGGGGAGCTGTTTTTT. It yields the protein CASTNQGAGELFF.

This clonotype was counted at least ten times. The chain couples TRBV20-1 to TRBJ2-4, with 11 bases identical to TRBD2. The V and J ends lost 6 bases and 0 bases, in that order; junction bases with no gene match: 4. From germline, CDR1 is DFQATT and CDR2 SNEGSKA (reference sequence). This CDR3 has 15 amino acids. The chain's CDR3 is CSATGLAGAKNIQYF. The CDR3 bases are TGCAGTGCAACCGGACTAGCGGGAGCCAAAAACATTCAGTACTTC.

This clonotype was counted ten times or more. The V call is TRBV7-9, the J call TRBJ2-1; 8 nucleotides agree with TRBD1. Germline lookup yields CDR1 SEHNR and CDR2 FQNEAQ (reference sequence). The CDR3 loop spans 18 amino acids. With 5 bases clipped from V and 2 bases from J, the junction kept 14 bases outside the gene matches. CDR3 DNA sequence: TGTGCCAGCAGCCCGCCATTTACCGGGACAGGCACCTACAATGAGCAGTTCTTC. Translated: CASSPPFTGTGTYNEQFF.

This clonotype was counted ten times or more. The chain employs TRBV15 and TRBJ2-3, with D possibly being TRBD2 (6 bases). Per germline, CDR1 LNHNV and CDR2 YYDKDF (reference sequence). Trimming cost V 4 bases and J 0 bases, with 11 bases left between them. The CDR3 sequence is 15 residues long. The CDR3 reads CATSTGGASTDTQYF. The CDR3 DNA reads TGTGCCACCAGCACTGGCGGGGCGAGCACAGATACGCAGTATTTT. Filled out from reference TRBV15 and TRBJ2-3, the complete variable domain reads DAMVIQNPRYQVTQFGKPVTLSCSQTLNHNVMYWYQQKSSQAPKLLFHYYDKDFNNEADTPDNFQSRRPNTSFCFLDIRSPGLGDTAMYLCATSTGGASTDTQYFGPGTRLTVL.

The genes are TRBV29-1 and TRBJ2-1; TRBD2 aligns across 14 bases. This CDR3 has 15 residues. V was clipped by 4 bases and J by 7 bases; unmatched bases: 6. Germline CDR1 reads SQVTM; CDR2 reads ANQGSEA. The CDR3 DNA is TGCAGCGTTGGGGGACTAGCGGGGGCTGTAAATGAGCAGTTCTTC. Protein sequence: CSVGGLAGAVNEQFF.

The chain has TRBV3-1 and TRBJ2-5, with 10 bases matching TRBD1. Germline CDR1 LGHDT, CDR2 YNNKEL (reference sequence). The V segment lost 4 bases and the J segment 9 bases; nucleotides outside the gene matches: 11. The CDR3 spans 15 residues. The CDR3 spells CASSRMTGGWLAQYF. The CDR3 DNA follows: TGTGCCAGCAGCCGGATGACAGGGGGCTGGCTGGCCCAGTACTTC.